These 13 T cell receptor beta chains came from one sample sequenced in a study of cytomegalovirus exposure and HLA in healthy donors. Amplification used 60 Vbeta primers and 13 Jbeta primers. TCRdb's copy holds only in-frame clones and misses some; the assay was immunoSEQ multiplex PCR. The sample holds 150,000 to 200,000 clones; about four fifths are singletons and the top ten take 6%. Material for sequencing was PBMCs. All receptors come from a woman aged 25-40 years in good health and CMV-seropositive.

This chain links TRBV25-1 with TRBJ1-2; tentatively, D is TRBD1 (6 bases). V was shortened by 2 bases and J by 4 bases, with 11 bases between the two germline ends. The CDR3 length is 14 residues. CDR1 and CDR2 (germline): MGHDK, SYGVNS. CDR3 region: CASSEHRDVYGYTF. CDR3 nucleotides: TGTGCCAGCAGTGAACACAGGGACGTCTATGGCTACACCTTC.

This clone showed up just once. This chain joins TRBV5-1 and TRBJ1-1, with 10 bases fitting TRBD1. Trimming cost V 4 bases and J 1 base; bases outside gene matches: 7. The CDR3 is 16 residues long. Germline-derived CDR1 and CDR2 are SGHRS and YFSETQ. The CDR3 loop reads CASSRGTGAQNTEAFF. In DNA, the CDR3 is TGCGCCAGCAGCCGGGGGACAGGGGCACAGAACACTGAAGCTTTCTTT.

A few counts support this clone. The chain employs TRBV5-1 and TRBJ1-3, with TRBD1 as a possible D gene (5 bases). CDR1 and CDR2 from the germline V gene are SGHRS and YFSETQ. V lost 0 bases to trimming and J lost 0 bases, with 10 bases between them. The CDR3 loop spans 16 amino acids. The CDR3 spells CASSLAPGDSGNTIYF. The CDR3 nucleotides read TGCGCCAGCAGCTTGGCACCGGGGGACTCTGGAAACACCATATATTTT.

As DNA, the CDR3 is TGTGCCAGCAGCCCGAGGTGGGGACAGGGTAATCGGTTTAACACTGAAGCTTTCTTT. It translates to CASSPRWGQGNRFNTEAFF. This chain links TRBV7-9 with TRBJ1-1; 9 bases map to TRBD1. The CDR3 spans 19 residues. J was trimmed by 2 bases and V by 5 bases; bases with no gene match: 18. Germline V CDR1 and CDR2: SEHNR, FQNEAQ (reference sequence).

This chain joins TRBV5-1 and TRBJ1-6; D is uncertain. Germline V gene lookup returns CDR1 SGHRS and CDR2 YFSETQ. V lost 1 base and J 0 bases, leaving 8 bases between the germline ends. This CDR3 region has 16 residues. The CDR3 here is CASSLKPGSYNSPLHF. The CDR3 DNA reads as TGCGCCAGCAGCTTGAAACCCGGCTCCTATAATTCACCCCTCCACTTT. Complete variable domain (other parts from reference TRBV5-1 and TRBJ1-6): KAGVTQTPRYLIKTRGQQVTLSCSPISGHRSVSWYQQTPGQGLQFLFEYFSETQRNKGNFPGRFSGRQFSNSRSEMNVSTLELGDSALYLCASSLKPGSYNSPLHFGNGTRLTVT.

The V and J genes are TRBV5-1 and TRBJ2-5; D gene uncertain. V shed 3 bases and J shed 1 base, with 7 bases lying between them. The CDR3 length is 13 residues. In germline, CDR1 is SGHRS, CDR2 YFSETQ. The CDR3 sequence is CASSYSVQETQYF. The CDR3, as DNA: TGCGCCAGCAGCTACTCGGTCCAAGAGACCCAGTACTTC.

The rearrangement uses TRBV14 and TRBJ2-5; 7 nucleotides agree with TRBD1. V lost 1 base, J lost 3 bases, and 5 bases stayed unmatched. The CDR3 has 15 amino acids. CDR1 and CDR2 from the germline V gene are SGHDN and FVKESK. CDR3 amino acids: CASSQGVGQEETQYF. The CDR3, as DNA: TGTGCCAGCAGCCAAGGGGTAGGACAGGAAGAGACCCAGTACTTC.

The chain couples TRBV5-1 to TRBJ1-2; 9 nucleotides line up with TRBD1. CDR3 length equals 18 residues. Germline V CDR1 and CDR2: SGHRS, YFSETQ. Trimming at V came to 3 bases and at J to 4 bases, leaving 16 bases not matched to a gene. Written as DNA, the CDR3 is TGCGCCAGCAGCTCGAATTTGGGGCGGGACAGGGAGACCTATGGCTACACCTTC. Encoded protein: CASSSNLGRDRETYGYTF.

V usage is TRBV6-5 and J usage is TRBJ1-1; D gene ambiguous. The CDR3 consists of 13 residues. V was cut by 8 bases and J by 1 base, with 11 bases left in between. CDR1 is MNHEY and CDR2 is SVGAGI in the germline V gene. The CDR3 here is CASSGGGNTEAFF. CDR3 sequence (DNA): TGTGCCAGCTCAGGAGGCGGGAACACTGAAGCTTTCTTT.

The gene calls are TRBV7-2 and TRBJ2-3; D gene uncertain. V was pared by 5 bases and J by 1 base, with 7 bases between. This CDR3 spans 13 amino acids. Germline V gene data show CDR1 as SGHTA and CDR2 as FQGNSA. The CDR3 loop is CASSPLGTDTQYF. The CDR3 coding sequence is TGTGCCAGCAGCCCCCTAGGCACAGATACGCAGTATTTT.

A word on this clone: Distinct nucleotide sequences in the sample also encode this CDR3. The chain carries TRBV11-2 and TRBJ1-1; no definite D call. The V gene lost 0 bases and the J gene lost 4 bases, with 6 bases spanning the gap. This CDR3 comprises 13 residues. CDR1 is SGHAT and CDR2 is FQNNGV in the germline V gene. The CDR3 DNA is TGTGCCAGCAGCTTAGAGAGAGGCACTGAAGCTTTCTTT. Protein product: CASSLERGTEAFF.

The V and J genes are TRBV6-1 and TRBJ2-1; D not resolved. The CDR3 runs 13 residues. Trimming pared 5 bases from V and 2 bases from J, leaving 7 bases between. Germline CDR1 and CDR2: MNHNS and SASEGT. CDR3 coding DNA: TGTGCCAGCAGTACTTCTACCTACAATGAGCAGTTCTTC. This gives the protein CASSTSTYNEQFF.

The CDR3 DNA is TGTGCCAGCAGTTCTTTGGACAGGTGGAACACTGAAGCTTTCTTT. It encodes CASSSLDRWNTEAFF. J is TRBJ1-1 and V is TRBV6-1; the match to TRBD1 covers 7 bases. Germline values: CDR1 MNHNS, CDR2 SASEGT. With V trimmed by 5 bases and J by 1 base, 7 bases remained unmatched. CDR3 length: 15 residues.